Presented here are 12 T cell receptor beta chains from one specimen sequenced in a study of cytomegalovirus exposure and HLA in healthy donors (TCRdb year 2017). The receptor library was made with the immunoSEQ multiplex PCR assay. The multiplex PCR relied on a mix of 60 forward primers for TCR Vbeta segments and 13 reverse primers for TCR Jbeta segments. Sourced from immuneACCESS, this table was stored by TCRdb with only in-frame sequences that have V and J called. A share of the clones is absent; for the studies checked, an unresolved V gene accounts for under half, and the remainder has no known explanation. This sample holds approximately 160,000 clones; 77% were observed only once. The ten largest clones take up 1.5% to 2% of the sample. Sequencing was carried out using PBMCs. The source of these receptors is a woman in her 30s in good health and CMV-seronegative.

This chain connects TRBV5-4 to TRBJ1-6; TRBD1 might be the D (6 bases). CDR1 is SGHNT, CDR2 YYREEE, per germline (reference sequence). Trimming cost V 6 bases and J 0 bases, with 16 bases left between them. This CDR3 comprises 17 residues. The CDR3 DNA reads TGTGCCAGCAAGAGTGGGGACATCAACTCCTATAATTCACCCCTCCACTTT. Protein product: CASKSGDINSYNSPLHF. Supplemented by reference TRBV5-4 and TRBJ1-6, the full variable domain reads ETGVTQSPTHLIKTRGQQVTLRCSSQSGHNTVSWYQQALGQGPQFIFQYYREEENGRGNFPPRFSGLQFPNYSSELNVNALELDDSALYLCASKSGDINSYNSPLHFGNGTRLTVT.

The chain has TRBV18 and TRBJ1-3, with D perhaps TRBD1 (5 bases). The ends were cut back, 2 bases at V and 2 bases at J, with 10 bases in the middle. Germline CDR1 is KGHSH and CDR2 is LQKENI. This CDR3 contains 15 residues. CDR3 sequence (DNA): TGTGCCAGCTCACCAGGGCAGGGTCCTGGAAACACCATATATTTT. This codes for CASSPGQGPGNTIYF.

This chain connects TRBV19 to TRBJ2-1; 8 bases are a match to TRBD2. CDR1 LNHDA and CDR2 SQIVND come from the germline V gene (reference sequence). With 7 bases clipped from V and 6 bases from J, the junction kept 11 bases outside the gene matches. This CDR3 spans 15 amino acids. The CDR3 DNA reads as TGTGCCAGTAAAGGTGGGACTAGGGGACTCAATGAGCAGTTCTTC. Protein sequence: CASKGGTRGLNEQFF. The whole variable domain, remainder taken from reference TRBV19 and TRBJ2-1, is DGGITQSPKYLFRKEGQNVTLSCEQNLNHDAMYWYRQDPGQGLRLIYYSQIVNDFQKGDIAEGYSVSREKKESFPLTVTSAQKNPTAFYLCASKGGTRGLNEQFFGPGTRLTVL.

The CDR3: CASSDLRDNFNQPQHF. In DNA form, the CDR3 reads TGTGCCAGCAGCGACCTCCGGGACAACTTCAATCAGCCCCAGCATTTT. The chain has TRBV28 and TRBJ1-5; D may be TRBD1 (6 bases). The CDR3 is made up of 16 amino acids. Germline CDR1 reads MDHEN; CDR2 reads SYDVKM. The V gene lost 6 bases and the J gene lost 3 bases, with 18 bases spanning the gap.

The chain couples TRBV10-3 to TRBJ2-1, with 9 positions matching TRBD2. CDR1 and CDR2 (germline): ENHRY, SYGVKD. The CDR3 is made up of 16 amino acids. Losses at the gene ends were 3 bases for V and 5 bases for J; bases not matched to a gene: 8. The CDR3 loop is CAISEGEREAHNEQFF. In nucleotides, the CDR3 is TGTGCCATCAGTGAAGGAGAGCGGGAGGCACACAATGAGCAGTTCTTC.

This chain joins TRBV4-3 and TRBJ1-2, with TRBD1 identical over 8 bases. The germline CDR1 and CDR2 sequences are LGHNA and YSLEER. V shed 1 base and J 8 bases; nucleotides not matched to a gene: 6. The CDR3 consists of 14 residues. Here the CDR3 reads CASSQALAGGGYTF. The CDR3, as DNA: TGCGCCAGCAGCCAAGCGTTAGCAGGGGGCGGCTACACCTTC.

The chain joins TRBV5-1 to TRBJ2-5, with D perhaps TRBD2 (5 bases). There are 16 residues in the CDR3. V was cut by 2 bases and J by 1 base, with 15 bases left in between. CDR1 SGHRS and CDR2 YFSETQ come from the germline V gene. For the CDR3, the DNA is TGCGCCAGCAGCTTTACCTTCACTAGTCCCCAAGAGACCCAGTACTTC. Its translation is CASSFTFTSPQETQYF.

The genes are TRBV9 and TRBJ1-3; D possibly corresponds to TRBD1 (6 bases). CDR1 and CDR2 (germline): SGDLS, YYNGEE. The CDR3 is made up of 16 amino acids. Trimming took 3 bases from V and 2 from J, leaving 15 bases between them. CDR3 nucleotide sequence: TGTGCCAGCAGCGGTGTTTTACAGGGAGCTGGAAACACCATATATTTT. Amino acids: CASSGVLQGAGNTIYF. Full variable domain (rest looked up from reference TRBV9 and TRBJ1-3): DSGVTQTPKHLITATGQRVTLRCSPRSGDLSVYWYQQSLDQGLQFLIQYYNGEERAKGNILERFSAQQFPDLHSELNLSSLELGDSALYFCASSGVLQGAGNTIYFGEGSWLTVV.

The CDR3 region has the DNA TGCGCCAGCAGCTCGCAACAGGGGGCTATCTACGAGCAGTACTTC. Translated, it gives CASSSQQGAIYEQYF. The rearrangement joins TRBV5-1 to TRBJ2-7, with 9 positions matching TRBD1. The CDR3 runs 15 residues. Germline V gene data show CDR1 as SGHRS and CDR2 as YFSETQ. Trimming removed 3 bases from V and 3 bases from J; junction bases left unmatched: 7.

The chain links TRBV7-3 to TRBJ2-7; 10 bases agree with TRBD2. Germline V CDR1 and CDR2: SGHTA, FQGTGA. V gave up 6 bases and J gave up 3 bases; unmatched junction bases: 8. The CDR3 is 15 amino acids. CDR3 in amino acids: CASRSPSGRDYEQYF. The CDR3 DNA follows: TGTGCCAGCAGGTCCCCTAGCGGGAGAGACTACGAGCAGTACTTC. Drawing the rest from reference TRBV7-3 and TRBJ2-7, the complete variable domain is GAGVSQTPSNKVTEKGKYVELRCDPISGHTALYWYRQSLGQGPEFLIYFQGTGAADDSGLPNDRFFAVRPEGSVSTLKIQRTERGDSAVYLCASRSPSGRDYEQYFGPGTRLTVT.

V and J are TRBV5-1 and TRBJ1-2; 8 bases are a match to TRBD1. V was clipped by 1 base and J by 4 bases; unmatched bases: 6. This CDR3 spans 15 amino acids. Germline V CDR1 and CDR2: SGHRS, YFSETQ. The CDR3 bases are TGCGCCAGCAGCTTGTCGGTGCAGGGGGCCTATGGCTACACCTTC. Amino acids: CASSLSVQGAYGYTF.

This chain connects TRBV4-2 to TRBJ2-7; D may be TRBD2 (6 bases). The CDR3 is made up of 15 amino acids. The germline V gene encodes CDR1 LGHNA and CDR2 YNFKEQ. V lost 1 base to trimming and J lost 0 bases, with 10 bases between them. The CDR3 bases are TGTGCCAGCAGCCAAGGACTAGTAAGCTCCTACGAGCAGTACTTC. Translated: CASSQGLVSSYEQYF.